These 30 T cell receptor beta chains were sequenced from one sample in a study of blood T cell repertoires in COVID-19. Assay: immunoSEQ multiplex PCR; the TCRdb copy retains only in-frame clones and omits some. The repertoire holds about 51,000 clones, with around 93% as singletons. The sample comprised peripheral blood. The receptor set was obtained from a man aged 45-65 years with acute or convalescent COVID-19.

The chain combines TRBV12-3 or TRBV12-4 with TRBJ2-3; maybe TRBD2 (5 bases). Trimming took off 8 bases at V and 3 bases at J, with 9 bases between the two ends. There are 12 residues in the CDR3. The DNA of the CDR3 is TGTGCCAGCTCTGGAGGAACAGATACGCAGTATTTT. Translated: CASSGGTDTQYF.

This sequence joins TRBV12-3 or TRBV12-4 and TRBJ1-5; D is possibly TRBD1 (5 bases). Trimming stripped 6 bases from V and 6 bases from J, with 9 bases between. This CDR3 is built from 12 residues. The CDR3 loop is CASSPGPQPQHF. The CDR3 region has the DNA TGTGCCAGCAGCCCAGGGCCTCAGCCCCAGCATTTT.

The genes are TRBV7-8 and TRBJ2-3, with 10 bases lining up with TRBD2. The CDR3 is 17 residues long. J was trimmed by 11 bases and V by 1 base; bases with no gene match: 15. The germline V gene has CDR1 SGHVS and CDR2 FQNEAQ. Here the CDR3 reads CASSLVLLAGPLEMQYF. The CDR3 nucleotides are TGTGCCAGCAGCTTAGTGTTACTAGCGGGGCCCCTTGAGATGCAGTATTTT.

This chain links TRBV12-3 or TRBV12-4 with TRBJ1-2; D is ambiguous. This CDR3 has 13 residues. V was clipped by 6 bases and J by 2 bases, with 10 bases between them. The chain's CDR3 is CASRPGNNYGYTF. CDR3 in DNA: TGTGCCAGCAGGCCCGGGAACAACTATGGCTACACCTTC.

This sequence joins TRBV19 and TRBJ1-6; weak D call: TRBD1 (5 bases). Germline V gives CDR1 LNHDA, CDR2 SQIVND (reference sequence). The CDR3 is made up of 15 amino acids. V was shortened by 5 bases and J by 9 bases, with 17 bases between the two germline ends. This CDR3 reads CASSPELPGISPLHF. In nucleotides, the CDR3 is TGTGCCAGTAGTCCCGAACTCCCAGGGATTTCACCCCTCCACTTT.

This clone was seen more than once but under ten times. Additional DNA sequences in this sample encode the identical CDR3. V gene TRBV2 combines with J gene TRBJ1-5; D might be TRBD1 (5 bases). Trimming cost V 6 bases and J 4 bases, with 10 bases left between them. CDR3 length: 13 residues. Germline values: CDR1 SNHLY, CDR2 FYNNEI. The CDR3 bases are TGTGCCAGCAGCAGGGAAACAAATCAGCCCCAGCATTTT. This translates into CASSRETNQPQHF.

The rearrangement joins TRBV10-3 to TRBJ1-2, with TRBD1 matching over 8 bases. CDR1 and CDR2 (germline): ENHRY, SYGVKD. Germline trimming cut 2 bases from V and 5 bases from J; bases unmatched to any gene: 10. The CDR3 is made up of 16 amino acids. CDR3: CAISEDDTTGDYGYTF. CDR3 DNA sequence: TGTGCCATCAGTGAGGATGATACGACAGGGGATTATGGCTACACCTTC.

The chain recombines TRBV4-1 with TRBJ1-5; 7 bases are shared with TRBD1. The CDR3 contains 14 residues. J gave up 2 bases and V 5 bases, and 3 bases lay outside the gene matches. Germline V gene lookup returns CDR1 MGHRA and CDR2 YSYEKL. This CDR3 is CASSYGTGNQPQHF. The CDR3 DNA reads as TGCGCCAGCAGCTACGGGACAGGCAATCAGCCCCAGCATTTT.

The genes are TRBV10-1 and TRBJ1-1; no firm D call. There are 15 residues in the CDR3. V was trimmed by 3 bases and J by 1 base, leaving 12 bases between them. Germline V gene sequence: CDR1 WNHNN, CDR2 SYGVQD (reference sequence). The CDR3 sequence: CASSDSHLGNTEAFF. The CDR3 DNA reads as TGCGCCAGCAGTGACTCTCATCTCGGGAACACTGAAGCTTTCTTT.

This rearrangement joins TRBV21-1 to TRBJ2-6; no check of the table's D call, TRBD1, against the DNA was made. TRBV21-1 is designated a pseudogene. CDR3 length: 15 residues. The CDR3 nucleotides read TGTGCCAGCAGCAAATTTCACTCTGGGGCCAACGTCCTGACTTTC. Translation: CASSKFHSGANVLTF.

The chain uses TRBV5-1 and TRBJ2-7, with 8 bases fitting TRBD1. J gave up 4 bases and V 5 bases, and 8 bases lay outside the gene matches. Germline CDR1 SGHRS, CDR2 YFSETQ. This CDR3 contains 14 residues. Here the CDR3 reads CASSLTGQGYEQYF. The CDR3 DNA follows: TGCGCCAGCAGTTTAACAGGACAGGGATACGAGCAGTACTTC. The entire variable domain, with the rest obtained from reference TRBV5-1 and TRBJ2-7, is as follows: KAGVTQTPRYLIKTRGQQVTLSCSPISGHRSVSWYQQTPGQGLQFLFEYFSETQRNKGNFPGRFSGRQFSNSRSEMNVSTLELGDSALYLCASSLTGQGYEQYFGPGTRLTVT.

J is TRBJ2-1 and V is TRBV21-1; no DNA check was done on the table's D call, TRBD1. TRBV21-1 is tagged as a pseudogene. The CDR3 is 17 residues long. The CDR3 sequence: CASSKAAQAPHRTEQFF. Here the CDR3 DNA reads TGTGCCAGCAGCAAAGCGGCTCAAGCACCCCACAGGACTGAGCAGTTCTTC.

This clone showed up just once. The genes are TRBV21-1 and TRBJ2-2; the tabulated D call, TRBD1, remains unverified against the DNA. TRBV21-1 represents a pseudogene. This CDR3 is 16 amino acids long. The CDR3 here is CASSIIRGRSTGELFF. CDR3 sequence (DNA): TGTGCCAGCAGCATTATCAGGGGGCGAAGTACCGGGGAGCTGTTTTTT.

The chain has TRBV5-1 and TRBJ2-1; the match to TRBD2 covers 8 bases. This CDR3 spans 15 amino acids. Losses at the gene ends were 4 bases for V and 4 bases for J; bases not matched to a gene: 7. CDR1 and CDR2 from the germline V gene are SGHRS and YFSETQ. CDR3 DNA: TGCGCCAGCAGCCCGGAGGCTAGCGGGTACAATGAGCAGTTCTTC. Residues: CASSPEASGYNEQFF.

This sequence joins TRBV19 and TRBJ2-7, with D maybe TRBD1 (5 bases). Trimming stripped 5 bases from V and 3 bases from J, with 20 bases between. The germline CDR1 and CDR2 sequences are LNHDA and SQIVND (reference sequence). This CDR3 spans 16 amino acids. This CDR3 reads CASSPDRNLHHYEQYF. The CDR3 region has the DNA TGTGCCAGTAGTCCCGACAGAAACCTACACCACTACGAGCAGTACTTC.

The chain recombines TRBV3-1 (or the pseudogene TRBV3-2) with TRBJ2-5; maybe TRBD1 (6 bases). The CDR3 loop spans 14 amino acids. With 0 bases removed from V and 4 bases from J, the gap between germline ends came to 9 bases. Germline V CDR1 and CDR2: LGHDT, YNNKEL (reference sequence). The CDR3 DNA is TGTGCCAGCAGCCAAGATTTGGACAGAGAGACCCAGTACTTC. Encoded protein: CASSQDLDRETQYF.

The chain employs TRBV7-2 and TRBJ1-2; 7 bases are a match to TRBD1. J was trimmed by 1 base and V by 5 bases; bases with no gene match: 7. CDR3 size: 15 residues. The germline gives CDR1 SGHTA, CDR2 FQGNSA. CDR3 sequence reads: CASSLGQLNNYGYTF. CDR3 DNA: TGTGCCAGCAGCCTGGGACAGCTCAATAACTATGGCTACACCTTC.

This clone was recorded only once. The V and J genes are TRBV18 and TRBJ2-3; TRBD1 might be the D (6 bases). The germline V and J ends were trimmed by 3 bases and 4 bases, with 14 bases remaining between them. In germline, CDR1 is KGHSH, CDR2 LQKENI. CDR3 length: 15 amino acids. The CDR3 here is CASSPQQGRPDTQYF. The CDR3 DNA reads as TGTGCCAGCTCACCCCAACAGGGTAGACCAGATACGCAGTATTTT. Based on the CDR3 plus reference TRBV18 and TRBJ2-3, the full variable domain is NAGVMQNPRHLVRRRGQEARLRCSPMKGHSHVYWYRQLPEEGLKFMVYLQKENIIDESGMPKERFSAEFPKEGPSILRIQQVVRGDSAAYFCASSPQQGRPDTQYFGPGTRLTVL.

The chain recombines TRBV7-9 with TRBJ1-1; weak D call: TRBD1 (5 bases). Germline lookup yields CDR1 SEHNR and CDR2 FQNEAQ (reference sequence). The CDR3 spans 15 residues. Trimming removed 0 bases at V and 3 bases at J, with 11 bases between. Here the CDR3 DNA reads TGTGCCAGCAGCTTAGCACTGGGCAGGGACACTGAAGCTTTCTTT. Translated: CASSLALGRDTEAFF.

The chain carries TRBV30 and TRBJ2-2; D possibly corresponds to TRBD1 (6 bases). The CDR3 is 15 amino acids. Per germline, CDR1 GTSNPN and CDR2 SVGIG (reference sequence). Trimming shortened V by 3 bases and J by 2 bases, and 13 bases separated the two germline ends. The CDR3: CAWRLRDINTGELFF. The CDR3 DNA reads as TGTGCCTGGAGACTGAGGGACATCAACACCGGGGAGCTGTTTTTT. Variable domain in full (rest from reference TRBV30 and TRBJ2-2): SQTIHQWPATLVQPVGSPLSLECTVEGTSNPNLYWYRQAAGRGLQLLFYSVGIGQISSEVPQNLSASRPQDRQFILSSKKLLLSDSGFYLCAWRLRDINTGELFFGEGSRLTVL.

The chain carries TRBV5-1 and TRBJ2-7, with 7 bases lining up with TRBD1. The CDR3 consists of 12 residues. CDR1 and CDR2 (germline): SGHRS, YFSETQ. Trimming cost V 4 bases and J 7 bases; bases outside gene matches: 5. CDR3 DNA: TGCGCCAGCAGCCCCACAGGGGTTGAGCAGTACTTC. This codes for CASSPTGVEQYF.

The V and J genes are TRBV6-6 and TRBJ2-2; 7 bases align to TRBD1. Germline CDR1 and CDR2: MNHNY and SVGAGI (reference sequence). The CDR3 is made up of 15 amino acids. V dropped 8 bases and J dropped 6; count of bases not matched to a gene: 12. CDR3 sequence reads: CASHDLAGGAGELFF. The CDR3 DNA follows: TGTGCCAGCCACGACCTGGCAGGGGGAGCCGGGGAGCTGTTTTTT.

This clone was observed a few times. This chain connects TRBV5-4 to TRBJ1-2; the D is unclear. CDR1 is SGHNT, CDR2 YYREEE, per germline (reference sequence). The germline V and J ends were trimmed by 0 bases and 2 bases, with 14 bases remaining between them. The CDR3 contains 16 residues. CDR3 loop: CASSLVGGSSNYGYTF. The CDR3 DNA follows: TGTGCCAGCAGCTTGGTGGGAGGGTCCTCGAACTATGGCTACACCTTC.

V gene TRBV5-1 combines with J gene TRBJ2-5; TRBD1 agrees at 7 bases. The CDR3 extends over 13 amino acids. Germline V gene sequence: CDR1 SGHRS, CDR2 YFSETQ. Germline trimming cut 4 bases from V and 4 bases from J; bases unmatched to any gene: 4. The CDR3 loop reads CASSPDRVETQYF. The CDR3 DNA reads as TGCGCCAGCAGCCCAGACAGGGTAGAGACCCAGTACTTC. The variable domain in full, with the rest retrieved from reference TRBV5-1 and TRBJ2-5, is KAGVTQTPRYLIKTRGQQVTLSCSPISGHRSVSWYQQTPGQGLQFLFEYFSETQRNKGNFPGRFSGRQFSNSRSEMNVSTLELGDSALYLCASSPDRVETQYFGPGTRLLVL.

V usage is TRBV28 and J usage is TRBJ2-4; D is possibly TRBD2 (5 bases). CDR3 length: 14 residues. Germline loops: CDR1 MDHEN, CDR2 SYDVKM. Trimming removed 2 bases from V and 3 bases from J, with 8 bases in between. CDR3 nucleotide sequence: TGTGCCAGCAGTTTACGGGGTGGCAAAAACATTCAGTACTTC. Residues: CASSLRGGKNIQYF.

The chain links TRBV19 to TRBJ2-1; TRBD2 matches at 7 bases. CDR1 is LNHDA, CDR2 SQIVND, per germline (reference sequence). The junction had 11 bases not matched to a gene; V was cut back by 7 bases and J by 5 bases. CDR3 size: 15 residues. The CDR3 DNA reads TGTGCCAGTACCCTAAGGGGCGGGGGTCACAATGAGCAGTTCTTC. It translates to CASTLRGGGHNEQFF.

The chain recombines TRBV5-1 with TRBJ2-3; 12 bases agree with TRBD2. CDR1 SGHRS and CDR2 YFSETQ come from the germline V gene. Trimming removed 4 bases from V and 0 bases from J; junction bases left unmatched: 6. This CDR3 spans 17 amino acids. The CDR3 DNA reads TGCGCCAGCAGCAGCCTAGCGGGGGGGCGGAGCACAGATACGCAGTATTTT. Protein: CASSSLAGGRSTDTQYF.

This chain uses TRBV27 with TRBJ2-7; tentatively, D is TRBD2 (5 bases). CDR3 length equals 13 residues. V was clipped by 3 bases and J by 2 bases, with 8 bases between them. The V gene's germline CDR1 is MNHEY and CDR2 SMNVEV (reference sequence). The CDR3 sequence: CASSFGVTYEQYF. The CDR3 coding sequence is TGTGCCAGCAGTTTCGGGGTAACCTACGAGCAGTACTTC.

The chain joins TRBV24-1 to TRBJ1-6, with D hard to call. CDR1 and CDR2 (germline): KGHDR, SFDVKD. This CDR3 is 14 amino acids long. The germline V and J ends were trimmed by 4 bases and 0 bases, with 3 bases remaining between them. The CDR3 bases are TGTGCCACCAGTGACGGCTCCTATAATTCACCCCTCCACTTT. It yields the protein CATSDGSYNSPLHF.

The gene calls are TRBV3-1 (or the pseudogene TRBV3-2) and TRBJ1-6, with a tentative D call TRBD1 (5 bases). The V gene's germline CDR1 is LGHDT and CDR2 YNNKEL (reference sequence). This CDR3 has 13 amino acids. The V end lost 2 bases, the J end lost 8 bases, and 7 bases lay between the germline ends. The DNA of the CDR3 is TGTGCCAGCAGCCAATCGGGGGATTCACCCCTCCACTTT. Translated: CASSQSGDSPLHF.